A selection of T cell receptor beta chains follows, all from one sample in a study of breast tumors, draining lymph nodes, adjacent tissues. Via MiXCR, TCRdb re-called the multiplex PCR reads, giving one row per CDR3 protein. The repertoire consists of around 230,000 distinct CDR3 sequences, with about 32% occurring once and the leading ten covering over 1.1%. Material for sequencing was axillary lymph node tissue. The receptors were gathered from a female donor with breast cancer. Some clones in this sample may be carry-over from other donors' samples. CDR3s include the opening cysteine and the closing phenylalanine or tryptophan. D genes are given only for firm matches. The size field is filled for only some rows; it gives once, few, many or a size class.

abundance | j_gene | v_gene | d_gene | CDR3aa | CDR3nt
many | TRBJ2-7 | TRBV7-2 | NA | CASSLGSTGPLSYEQYF | TGTGCCAGCAGCTTAGGTTCCACGGGTCCCCTCTCCTACGAGCAGTACTTC
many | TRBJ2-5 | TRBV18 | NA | CASSPPPRGETQYF | TGTGCCAGCTCACCACCGCCCAGGGGCGAGACCCAGTACTTC
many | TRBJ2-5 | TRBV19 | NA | CASSIQREETQYF | TGTGCCAGTAGTATTCAGCGGGAAGAGACCCAGTACTTC
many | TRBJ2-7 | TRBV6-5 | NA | CASSRQGSYEQYF | TGTGCCAGCAGCAGACAAGGCTCCTACGAGCAGTACTTC
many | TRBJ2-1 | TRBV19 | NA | CASMSRDGGYNEQFF | TGTGCCAGTATGAGTCGGGACGGCGGATACAATGAGCAGTTCTTC
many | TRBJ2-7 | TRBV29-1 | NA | CSVATRRGNNEQYF | TGCAGCGTCGCCACTCGACGAGGGAATAACGAGCAGTACTTC
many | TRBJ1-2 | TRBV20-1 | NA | CSAAPVGDYGYTF | TGCAGTGCAGCTCCCGTGGGGGACTATGGCTACACCTTC
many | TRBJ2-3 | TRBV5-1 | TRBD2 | CASSLGGTSGGDTQYF | TGCGCCAGCAGCTTGGGGGGGACTAGCGGTGGAGATACGCAGTATTTT
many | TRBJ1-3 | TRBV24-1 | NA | CATSEGSGNTIYF | TGTGCCACCAGTGAGGGTTCTGGAAACACCATATATTTT
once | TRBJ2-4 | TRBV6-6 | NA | CAATRRQNIQYF | TGTGCCGCGACGCGACGGCAAAACATTCAGTACTTC
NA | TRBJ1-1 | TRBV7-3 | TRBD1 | CASSLTGGARGTEAFF | TGTGCCAGCAGCTTAACAGGGGGCGCGCGGGGGACTGAAGCTTTCTTT
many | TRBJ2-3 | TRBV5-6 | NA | CATSRDHTDTQYF | TGTGCCACCTCGCGGGACCACACAGATACGCAGTATTTT
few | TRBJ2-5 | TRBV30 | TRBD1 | CAWSPLSSGGKETQYF | TGTGCCTGGAGCCCCCTCTCCTCAGGGGGCAAAGAGACCCAGTACTTC
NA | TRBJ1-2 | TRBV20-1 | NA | CSAWANYGYTF | TGCAGTGCTTGGGCCAACTATGGCTACACCTTC
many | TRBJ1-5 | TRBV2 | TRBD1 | CASHEGSDRGNQPQHF | TGTGCCAGCCACGAAGGGTCCGACAGGGGCAATCAGCCCCAGCATTTT
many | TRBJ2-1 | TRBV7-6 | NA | CASSLAGGLGAYAQFF | TGTGCCAGCAGCTTAGCTGGGGGGTTGGGGGCCTACGCGCAGTTCTTC
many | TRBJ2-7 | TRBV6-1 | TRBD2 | CASSEPRTSGSREQYF | TGTGCCAGCAGTGAACCACGGACTAGCGGGAGCCGCGAGCAGTACTTC
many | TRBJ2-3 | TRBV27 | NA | CASKLSGSDTQYF | TGTGCCAGCAAACTTTCGGGCTCAGATACGCAGTATTTT
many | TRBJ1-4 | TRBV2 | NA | CASSERKGRGALFF | TGTGCCAGCAGTGAAAGAAAAGGGAGGGGGGCATTGTTTTTT
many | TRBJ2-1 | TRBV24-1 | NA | CATSGGVYNEQFF | TGTGCCACCAGTGGTGGAGTTTACAATGAGCAGTTCTTC
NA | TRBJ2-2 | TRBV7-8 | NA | CASSSPSGELFF | TGTGCCAGCAGCTCACCATCCGGGGAGCTGTTTTTT
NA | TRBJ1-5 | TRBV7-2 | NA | CASSTEINQPQHF | TGTGCCAGCTCGACAGAGATCAATCAGCCCCAGCATTTT
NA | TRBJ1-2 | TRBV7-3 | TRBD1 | CASSATGRLSRGYTF | TGTGCCAGCAGCGCGACAGGGCGGCTCTCGCGCGGCTACACCTTC
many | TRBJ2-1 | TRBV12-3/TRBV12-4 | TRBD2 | CASRGGGGSSYNEQFF | TGTGCCAGCAGGGGGGGAGGCGGGAGCTCCTACAATGAGCAGTTCTTC
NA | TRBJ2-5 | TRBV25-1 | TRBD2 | CASSAGTSGDKRTQYF | TGTGCCAGCAGTGCTGGCACTAGCGGAGATAAGAGAACCCAGTACTTC
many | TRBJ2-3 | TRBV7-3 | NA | CASSPRIADTQYF | TGTGCCAGCAGCCCGAGGATCGCAGATACGCAGTATTTT
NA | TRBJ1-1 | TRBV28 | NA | CASKEGRRNTEAFF | TGTGCCAGCAAGGAGGGACGCAGGAACACTGAAGCTTTCTTT
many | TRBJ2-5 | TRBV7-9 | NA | CASSLLPLLREQEPQYF | TGTGCCAGCAGCCTCCTTCCTCTTTTGAGGGAACAAGAGCCCCAGTACTTC
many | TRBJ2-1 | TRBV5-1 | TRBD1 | CASSPGTGLNEQFF | TGCGCCAGCAGCCCGGGGACAGGTTTGAATGAGCAGTTCTTC
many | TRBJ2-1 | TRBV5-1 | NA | CASSPDIYNEQFF | TGCGCCAGCAGCCCGGACATTTACAATGAGCAGTTCTTC
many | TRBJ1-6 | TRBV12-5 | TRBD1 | CASSPHQPGQPSPLHF | TGTGCTAGCTCGCCCCACCAACCGGGACAGCCTTCACCCCTCCACTTT
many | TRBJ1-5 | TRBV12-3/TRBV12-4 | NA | CASSFARGMGGSNQPQHF | TGTGCCAGCAGTTTCGCGCGGGGTATGGGAGGGAGCAATCAGCCCCAGCATTTT
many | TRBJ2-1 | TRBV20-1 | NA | CSADGSNSYNEQFF | TGCAGTGCAGACGGCTCAAACTCCTACAATGAGCAGTTCTTC
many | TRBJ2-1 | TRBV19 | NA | CASSSGRGQVAGPYNEQFF | TGTGCCAGTAGTTCAGGCAGGGGGCAGGTAGCGGGACCCTACAATGAGCAGTTCTTC
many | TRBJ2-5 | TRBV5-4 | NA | CASSLEARQETQYF | TGTGCCAGCAGCTTGGAGGCCAGGCAAGAGACCCAGTACTTC
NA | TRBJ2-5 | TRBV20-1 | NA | CSAGGEQPETQYF | TGCAGTGCTGGAGGGGAACAACCAGAGACCCAGTACTTC
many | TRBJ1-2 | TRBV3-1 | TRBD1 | CASSPQGLGGYTF | TGTGCCAGCAGCCCACAGGGGTTAGGTGGCTACACCTTC
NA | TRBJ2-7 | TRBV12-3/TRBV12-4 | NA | CAGSPTGNSYEQHF | TGTGCCGGCAGTCCAACAGGGAACTCCTACGAGCAGCACTTC
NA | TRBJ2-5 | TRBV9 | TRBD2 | CASRTSGRAYETQYF | TGTGCCTCCAGGACTAGCGGGAGGGCCTACGAGACCCAGTACTTC
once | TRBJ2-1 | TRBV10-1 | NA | CASSDPGVAYNEQFF | TGCGCCAGCAGTGACCCGGGAGTAGCATACAATGAGCAGTTCTTC
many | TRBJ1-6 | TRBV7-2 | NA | CASSFKGTPLHF | TGTGCCAGCAGCTTTAAAGGGACACCCCTCCACTTT
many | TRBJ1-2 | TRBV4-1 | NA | CASSQDAPPGLSPDGYTF | TGCGCCAGCAGCCAAGACGCCCCGCCCGGCCTCAGCCCTGATGGCTACACCTTC
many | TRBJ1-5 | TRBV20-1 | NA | CSAHTWQGSSNQPQHF | TGCAGTGCCCATACGTGGCAGGGCTCTAGCAATCAGCCCCAGCATTTT
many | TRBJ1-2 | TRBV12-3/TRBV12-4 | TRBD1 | CASSLAQGADYGYTF | TGTGCCAGCAGTCTAGCACAGGGGGCGGACTATGGCTACACCTTC